This TCR beta chain derives from a study of spatial heterogeneity in lung cancer. On this clonotype: Its antigen is as yet unknown. For a library built for alpha chains, this beta chain is a stray read; little rests on its size.

One entry per CDR3 protein, called by TCRdb with MiXCR from the 5' RACE reads. This sample has roughly 10,000 distinct CDR3 sequences, with around 12% found just once. Time point: sample taken at primary tumor resection. V gave up 10 bases and J gave up 6 bases, with 13 bases separating them. CDR1 ENHRY and CDR2 SYGVKD come from the germline V gene. The CDR3 is 12 amino acids. Study-level results: Expanded alpha and beta TCR counts within tumors tracked tumor mutation counts.

Sequencing used lung tumor tissue, obtained at surgery. The chain joins TRBV10-3 to TRBJ2-1, with D tentatively TRBD1 or TRBD2 (8 bases each). This clonotype originated in a male donor with early-stage non-small cell lung cancer. CDR3 nucleotides: TGTGCCAGCGGGGGGACAGGCAATGAGCAGTTCTTC. Protein product: CASGGTGNEQFF.